The 19 T cell receptor beta chains in this list originate from one sample, sequenced in a study of chemoradiotherapy in HPV16-positive cancers. The repertoire was sequenced with immunoSEQ multiplex PCR; TCRdb's copy has only in-frame clones and lacks some. The repertoire holds around 30,000 clones, with roughly 90% as singletons. The sequencing used blood, collected from a patient who underwent chemoradiotherapy. These receptors all come from a human donor with HPV-associated anogenital cancer.

The genes are TRBV11-3 and TRBJ2-3, with D possibly matching TRBD1 (5 bases). Germline V lookup: CDR1 SGHNT, CDR2 YENEEA. The CDR3 is 12 residues long. The V gene lost 8 bases and the J gene lost 5 bases, with 11 bases spanning the gap. The CDR3 bases are TGTGCCAGCTCCCTGACAGTAGATACGCAGTATTTT. Encoded protein: CASSLTVDTQYF.

This clone occurred once. The chain carries TRBV4-2 and TRBJ2-4; D perhaps matches TRBD2 (5 bases). This CDR3 has 17 amino acids. CDR1 LGHNA and CDR2 YNFKEQ come from the germline V gene. The V gene lost 0 bases and the J gene lost 2 bases, with 14 bases spanning the gap. CDR3 in amino acids: CASSQEGWETTKNIQYF. The CDR3 DNA is TGTGCCAGCAGCCAAGAGGGGTGGGAGACGACCAAAAACATTCAGTACTTC.

The V gene is TRBV2, the J gene TRBJ2-2, with 11 bases that match TRBD2. Germline CDR1 SNHLY, CDR2 FYNNEI. This CDR3 has 15 residues. V shed 8 bases and J 6 bases; nucleotides not matched to a gene: 8. CDR3 DNA: TGTGCCAGCGTACGACTAGCGGGGTCCCCCGGGGAGCTGTTTTTT. Translation gives CASVRLAGSPGELFF.

This clone has only one observation. The chain is built from TRBV19 and TRBJ2-7, with D perhaps TRBD1 (6 bases). Germline V gives CDR1 LNHDA, CDR2 SQIVND (reference sequence). This CDR3 is built from 13 residues. V was pared by 6 bases and J by 2 bases, with 11 bases between. CDR3 coding DNA: TGTGCCAGTAGAAGGCAGGGGACCTACGAGCAGTACTTC. Translation gives CASRRQGTYEQYF.

V gene TRBV7-2 combines with J gene TRBJ1-1; D may be TRBD1 (5 bases). The length of the CDR3 is 13 residues. With 1 base removed from V and 7 bases from J, the gap between germline ends came to 10 bases. Per the germline V gene, CDR1 is SGHTA and CDR2 is FQGNSA. CDR3 coding DNA: TGTGCCAGCAGCTTAGAGCCGGGGCGTGAAGCTTTCTTT. Protein: CASSLEPGREAFF. Full variable domain (missing parts from reference TRBV7-2 and TRBJ1-1): GAGVSQSPSNKVTEKGKDVELRCDPISGHTALYWYRQSLGQGLEFLIYFQGNSAPDKSGLPSDRFSAERTGGSVSTLTIQRTQQEDSAVYLCASSLEPGREAFFGQGTRLTVV.

This clone occurred a few times. The chain has TRBV4-1 and TRBJ2-1; TRBD1 aligns across 8 bases. The CDR3 totals 17 residues. Germline CDR1 is MGHRA and CDR2 is YSYEKL. J was trimmed by 1 base and V by 3 bases; bases with no gene match: 8. The CDR3 DNA reads as TGCGCCAGCAGCCAGATTCAGGGGGCATCGTCCTACAATGAGCAGTTCTTC. Amino acids: CASSQIQGASSYNEQFF.

The chain employs TRBV5-4 and TRBJ2-5; a weak D match, TRBD1 (6 bases). Trimming removed 2 bases at V and 11 bases at J, with 19 bases between. From germline, CDR1 is SGHNT and CDR2 YYREEE (reference sequence). This CDR3 has 14 amino acids. The CDR3 protein is CASSFLGGGGEQYF. CDR3 nucleotide sequence: TGTGCCAGCAGCTTTCTTGGGGGCGGTGGTGAGCAGTACTTC. Variable domain in full (rest from reference TRBV5-4 and TRBJ2-5): ETGVTQSPTHLIKTRGQQVTLRCSSQSGHNTVSWYQQALGQGPQFIFQYYREEENGRGNFPPRFSGLQFPNYSSELNVNALELDDSALYLCASSFLGGGGEQYFGPGTRLLVL.

The chain combines TRBV9 with TRBJ2-3, with 11 bases identical to TRBD2. CDR3 length: 17 amino acids. J lost 3 bases, V lost 5 bases, and 11 bases had no gene match. Germline V lookup: CDR1 SGDLS, CDR2 YYNGEE. CDR3 protein: CASSFPVAGGRTDTQYF. The DNA of the CDR3 is TGTGCCAGCAGTTTTCCGGTAGCGGGGGGGCGGACAGATACGCAGTATTTT.

The V gene is TRBV6-5, the J gene TRBJ1-4; D gene uncertain. Trimming cost V 6 bases and J 4 bases, with 9 bases left between them. Germline CDR1 reads MNHEY; CDR2 reads SVGAGI. CDR3 size: 13 residues. The CDR3 loop is CASSPVFNEKLFF. CDR3 DNA: TGTGCCAGCAGCCCCGTTTTTAATGAAAAACTGTTTTTT.

The chain links TRBV5-4 to TRBJ1-2; D gene unclear. Germline assignment: CDR1 SGHNT and CDR2 YYREEE (reference sequence). The CDR3 is made up of 16 amino acids. Trimming took off 3 bases at V and 3 bases at J, with 18 bases between the two ends. The CDR3: CASSSKHITPYYGYTF. The CDR3 DNA reads as TGTGCCAGCAGCTCTAAACACATTACCCCCTACTATGGCTACACCTTC. Variable domain in full (rest from reference TRBV5-4 and TRBJ1-2): ETGVTQSPTHLIKTRGQQVTLRCSSQSGHNTVSWYQQALGQGPQFIFQYYREEENGRGNFPPRFSGLQFPNYSSELNVNALELDDSALYLCASSSKHITPYYGYTFGSGTRLTVV.

CDR3 protein: CATSREGGISEKLFF. DNA of the CDR3: TGTGCCACCAGCAGAGAGGGGGGTATTAGCGAAAAACTGTTTTTT. This chain joins TRBV15 and TRBJ1-4; the D gene is possibly TRBD1 (5 bases). This CDR3 is 15 amino acids long. Trimming stripped 0 bases from V and 8 bases from J, with 13 bases between. Germline V gene sequence: CDR1 LNHNV, CDR2 YYDKDF (reference sequence). The full variable domain, completed using reference TRBV15 and TRBJ1-4, is DAMVIQNPRYQVTQFGKPVTLSCSQTLNHNVMYWYQQKSSQAPKLLFHYYDKDFNNEADTPDNFQSRRPNTSFCFLDIRSPGLGDTAMYLCATSREGGISEKLFFGSGTQLSVL.

This chain joins TRBV7-3 and TRBJ1-2, with a weak D call TRBD1 (5 bases). V was shortened by 2 bases and J by 6 bases, with 10 bases between the two germline ends. The CDR3 covers 13 residues. CDR1 and CDR2 from the germline V gene are SGHTA and FQGTGA. The DNA of the CDR3 is TGTGCCAGCAGCTTAGATAGGGGTAATGGCTACACCTTC. Its protein product is CASSLDRGNGYTF. Looking up the rest from reference TRBV7-3 and TRBJ1-2 gives the full variable domain: GAGVSQTPSNKVTEKGKYVELRCDPISGHTALYWYRQSLGQGPEFLIYFQGTGAADDSGLPNDRFFAVRPEGSVSTLKIQRTERGDSAVYLCASSLDRGNGYTFGSGTRLTVV.

The chain has TRBV6-5 and TRBJ1-1; D not resolved. CDR3 size: 13 residues. Germline CDR1 is MNHEY and CDR2 is SVGAGI. V was clipped by 2 bases and J by 1 base, with 5 bases between them. CDR3 bases: TGTGCCAGCAGTTACGGGCAGAACACTGAAGCTTTCTTT. As protein: CASSYGQNTEAFF.

The chain has TRBV27 and TRBJ1-5; no clear D gene. Trimming removed 0 bases at V and 6 bases at J, with 9 bases between. The CDR3 totals 14 residues. Germline loops: CDR1 MNHEY, CDR2 SMNVEV (reference sequence). DNA of the CDR3: TGTGCCAGCAGTTTATCAGGGTTTCTTCAGCCCCAGCATTTT. This codes for CASSLSGFLQPQHF.

The chain carries TRBV30 and TRBJ1-2, with D perhaps TRBD1 (5 bases). V lost 8 bases to trimming and J lost 4 bases, with 23 bases between them. There are 15 residues in the CDR3. Germline values: CDR1 GTSNPN, CDR2 SVGIG (reference sequence). DNA for the CDR3: TGTGCCACCTCTACTGGGGCAGGCTCGCTCTATGGCTACACCTTC. Protein: CATSTGAGSLYGYTF.

This clone was picked up a small number of times. The J gene is TRBJ2-2, the V gene TRBV7-3; 9 bases match TRBD1. The germline CDR1 and CDR2 sequences are SGHTA and FQGTGA. Unmatched junction bases numbered 8, after V lost 5 bases and J lost 7 bases. The CDR3 sequence is 15 residues long. The CDR3 region has the DNA TGTGCCAGCAGCCCTGGGACAGGGAGGAACGGGGAGCTGTTTTTT. Protein sequence: CASSPGTGRNGELFF.

The sample holds a few counts of this clone. V usage is TRBV5-4 and J usage is TRBJ1-3; D is undetermined. CDR1 and CDR2 from the germline V gene are SGHNT and YYREEE (reference sequence). This CDR3 has 16 residues. With 0 bases removed from V and 0 bases from J, the gap between germline ends came to 10 bases. CDR3 sequence reads: CASSLGGQPSGNTIYF. Here the CDR3 DNA reads TGTGCCAGCAGCTTGGGGGGTCAACCCTCTGGAAACACCATATATTTT. The variable domain in full, with the rest retrieved from reference TRBV5-4 and TRBJ1-3, is ETGVTQSPTHLIKTRGQQVTLRCSSQSGHNTVSWYQQALGQGPQFIFQYYREEENGRGNFPPRFSGLQFPNYSSELNVNALELDDSALYLCASSLGGQPSGNTIYFGEGSWLTVV.

CDR3 coding DNA: TGTGCCAGCAGCCAATTAAGGGGTCAGCACTTT. It is translated as CASSQLRGQHF. The gene calls are TRBV16 and TRBJ1-6; possible D gene TRBD1, 5 bases. Per germline, CDR1 KGHSY and CDR2 FQNENV. V lost 1 base and J 19 bases, leaving 11 bases between the germline ends. The length of the CDR3 is 11 residues.

The genes are TRBV14 and TRBJ2-3, with 7 bases that match TRBD2. J lost 0 bases, V lost 3 bases, and 6 bases had no gene match. Germline CDR1 reads SGHDN; CDR2 reads FVKESK. This CDR3 contains 16 residues. Written as DNA, the CDR3 is TGTGCCAGCAGCCAGGGCGGGAGAGCTAGCACAGATACGCAGTATTTT. Residues: CASSQGGRASTDTQYF.